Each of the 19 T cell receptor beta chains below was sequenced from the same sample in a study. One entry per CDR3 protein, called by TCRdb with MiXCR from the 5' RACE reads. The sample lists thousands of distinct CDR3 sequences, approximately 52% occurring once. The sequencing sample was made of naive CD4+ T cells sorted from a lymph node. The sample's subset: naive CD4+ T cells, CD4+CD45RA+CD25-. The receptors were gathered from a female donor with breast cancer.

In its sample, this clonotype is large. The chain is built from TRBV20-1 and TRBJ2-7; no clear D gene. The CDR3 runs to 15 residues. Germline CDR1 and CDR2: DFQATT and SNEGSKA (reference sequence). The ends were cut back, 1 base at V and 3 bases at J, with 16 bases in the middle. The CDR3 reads CSARVGHSIFYEQYF. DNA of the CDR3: TGCAGTGCTAGAGTGGGCCATTCGATCTTCTACGAGCAGTACTTC.

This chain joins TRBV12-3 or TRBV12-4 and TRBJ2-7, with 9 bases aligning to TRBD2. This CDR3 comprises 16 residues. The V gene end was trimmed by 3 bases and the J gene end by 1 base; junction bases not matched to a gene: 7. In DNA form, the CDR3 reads TGTGCCAGCAGTTTCCTACTAGCGGGCACGTCCTACGAGCAGTACTTC. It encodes CASSFLLAGTSYEQYF.

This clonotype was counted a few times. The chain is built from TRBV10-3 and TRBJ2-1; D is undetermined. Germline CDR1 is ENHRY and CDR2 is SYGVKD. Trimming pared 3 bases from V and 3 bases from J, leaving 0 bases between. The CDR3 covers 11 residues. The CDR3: CAISDYNEQFF. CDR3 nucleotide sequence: TGTGCCATCAGTGACTACAATGAGCAGTTCTTC.

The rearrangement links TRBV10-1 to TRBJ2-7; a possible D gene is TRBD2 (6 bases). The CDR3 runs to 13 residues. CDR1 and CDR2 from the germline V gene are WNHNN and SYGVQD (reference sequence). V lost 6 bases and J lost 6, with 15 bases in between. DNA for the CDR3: TGCGCCAGCAGCCCCTCACTAGCCAGCGAGCAGTACTTC. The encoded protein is CASSPSLASEQYF.

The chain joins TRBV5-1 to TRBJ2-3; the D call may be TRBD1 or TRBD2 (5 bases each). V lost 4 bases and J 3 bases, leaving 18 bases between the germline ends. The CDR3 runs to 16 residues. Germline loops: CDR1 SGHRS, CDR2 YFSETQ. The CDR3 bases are TGCGCCAGCAGCCCGACACCTGGGGGTGCAACAGATACGCAGTATTTT. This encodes CASSPTPGGATDTQYF.

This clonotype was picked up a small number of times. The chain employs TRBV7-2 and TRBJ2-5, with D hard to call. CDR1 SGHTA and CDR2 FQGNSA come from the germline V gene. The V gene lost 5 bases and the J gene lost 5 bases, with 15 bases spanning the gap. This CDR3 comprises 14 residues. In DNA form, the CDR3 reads TGTGCCAGCAGCCCATCCCGGGTTTCGGAGACCCAGTACTTC. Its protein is CASSPSRVSETQYF.

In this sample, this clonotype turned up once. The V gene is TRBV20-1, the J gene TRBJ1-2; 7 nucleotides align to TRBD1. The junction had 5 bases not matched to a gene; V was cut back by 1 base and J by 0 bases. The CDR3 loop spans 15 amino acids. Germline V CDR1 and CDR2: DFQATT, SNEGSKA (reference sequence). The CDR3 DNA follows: TGCAGTGCTAGAGGCGCAGGGGGAACTAACTATGGCTACACCTTC. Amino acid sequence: CSARGAGGTNYGYTF.

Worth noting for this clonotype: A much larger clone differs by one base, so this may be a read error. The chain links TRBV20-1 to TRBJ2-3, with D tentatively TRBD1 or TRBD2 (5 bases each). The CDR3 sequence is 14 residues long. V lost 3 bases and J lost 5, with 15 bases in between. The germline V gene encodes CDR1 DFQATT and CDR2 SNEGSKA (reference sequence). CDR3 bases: TGCAGTGCTAGCTGGGGCCGGGGTATAGATACGCAGTATTTT. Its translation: CSASWGRGIDTQYF.

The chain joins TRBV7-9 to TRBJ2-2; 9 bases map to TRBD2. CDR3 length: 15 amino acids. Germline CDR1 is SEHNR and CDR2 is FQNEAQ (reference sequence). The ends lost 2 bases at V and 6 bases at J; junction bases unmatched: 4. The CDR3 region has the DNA TGTGCCAGCAGCTTACTAGCGGGAAAGGCCGGGGAGCTGTTTTTT. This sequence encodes CASSLLAGKAGELFF.

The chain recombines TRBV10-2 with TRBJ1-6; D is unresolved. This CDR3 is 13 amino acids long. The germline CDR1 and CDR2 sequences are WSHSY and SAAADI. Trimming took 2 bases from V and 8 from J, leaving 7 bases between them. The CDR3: CASSETGYSPLHF. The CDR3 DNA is TGCGCCAGCAGTGAGACGGGTTATTCACCCCTCCACTTT.

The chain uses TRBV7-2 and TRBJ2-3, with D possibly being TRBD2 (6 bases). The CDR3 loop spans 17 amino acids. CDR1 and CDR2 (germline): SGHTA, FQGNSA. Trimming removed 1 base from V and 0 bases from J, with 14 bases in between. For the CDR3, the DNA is TGTGCCAGCAGCTTAGTCCCCGGCGGGACTAGCACAGATACGCAGTATTTT. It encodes CASSLVPGGTSTDTQYF.

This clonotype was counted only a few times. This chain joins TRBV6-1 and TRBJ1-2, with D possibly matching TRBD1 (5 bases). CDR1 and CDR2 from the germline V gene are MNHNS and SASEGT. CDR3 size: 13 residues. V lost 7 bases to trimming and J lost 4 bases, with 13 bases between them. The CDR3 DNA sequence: TGTGCCAGCATTTCAGGGTTCAGCTATGGCTACACCTTC. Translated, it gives CASISGFSYGYTF.

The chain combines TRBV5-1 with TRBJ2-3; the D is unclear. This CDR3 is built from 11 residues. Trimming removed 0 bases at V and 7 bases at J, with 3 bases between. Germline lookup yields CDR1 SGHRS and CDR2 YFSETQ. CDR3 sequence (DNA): TGCGCCAGCAGCTTGGAATATACGCAGTATTTT. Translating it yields CASSLEYTQYF.

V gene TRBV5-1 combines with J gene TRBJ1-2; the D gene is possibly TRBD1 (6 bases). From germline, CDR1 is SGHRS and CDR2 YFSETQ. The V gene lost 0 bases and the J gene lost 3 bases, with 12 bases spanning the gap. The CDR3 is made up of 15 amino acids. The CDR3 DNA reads TGCGCCAGCAGCTTGGAGCCGGGGGCGGACTATGGCTACACCTTC. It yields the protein CASSLEPGADYGYTF. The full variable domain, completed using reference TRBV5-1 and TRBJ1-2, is KAGVTQTPRYLIKTRGQQVTLSCSPISGHRSVSWYQQTPGQGLQFLFEYFSETQRNKGNFPGRFSGRQFSNSRSEMNVSTLELGDSALYLCASSLEPGADYGYTFGSGTRLTVV.

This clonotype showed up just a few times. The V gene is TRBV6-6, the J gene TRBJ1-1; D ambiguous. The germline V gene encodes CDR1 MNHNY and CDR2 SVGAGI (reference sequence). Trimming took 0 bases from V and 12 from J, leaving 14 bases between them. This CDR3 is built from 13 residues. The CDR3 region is CASSYSFGQTPFF. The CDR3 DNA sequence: TGTGCCAGCAGTTACTCGTTCGGGCAGACTCCTTTCTTT.

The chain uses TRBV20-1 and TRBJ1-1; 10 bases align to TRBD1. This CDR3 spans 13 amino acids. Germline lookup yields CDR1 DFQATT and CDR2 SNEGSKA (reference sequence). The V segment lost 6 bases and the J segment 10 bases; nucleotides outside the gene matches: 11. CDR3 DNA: TGCAGTGCACGGGGACAGGGGAATGGCTTAGCTTTCTTT. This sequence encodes CSARGQGNGLAFF.

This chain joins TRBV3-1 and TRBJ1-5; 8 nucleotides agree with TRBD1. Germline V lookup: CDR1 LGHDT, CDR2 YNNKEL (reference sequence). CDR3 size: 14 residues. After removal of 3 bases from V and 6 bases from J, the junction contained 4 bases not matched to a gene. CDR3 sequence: CASSHGQGGQPQHF. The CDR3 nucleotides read TGTGCCAGCAGCCACGGACAGGGTGGTCAGCCCCAGCATTTT.

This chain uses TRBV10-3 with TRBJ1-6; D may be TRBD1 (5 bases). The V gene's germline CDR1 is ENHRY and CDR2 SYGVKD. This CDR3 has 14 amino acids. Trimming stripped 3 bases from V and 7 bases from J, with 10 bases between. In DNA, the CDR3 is TGTGCCATCAGTGAAGGGAGGGGAAATTCACCCCTCCACTTT. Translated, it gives CAISEGRGNSPLHF.

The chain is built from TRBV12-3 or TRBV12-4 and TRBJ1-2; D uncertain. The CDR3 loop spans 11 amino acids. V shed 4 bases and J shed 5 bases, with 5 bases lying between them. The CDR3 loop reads CASSSWYGYTF. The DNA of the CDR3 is TGTGCCAGCAGTTCCTGGTATGGCTACACCTTC.